A few counts support the clone carrying this TCR beta chain. This specimen belongs to a study of blood T cell repertoires in COVID-19. Study-level information: Sample material is recorded as cDNA or gDNA derived from T cells, B-cell-depleted T cells, or PBMCs.

Per the original data handling: Amplification from reference gene primers served as the basis for estimated nucleated cell counts. Repertoires were generated with immunoSEQ multiplex PCR, while TCRdb's copy carries only in-frame clones and drops some. The DNA gave D and trimming, while V, J and clone size come from that table. The sample carries some 83,000 clones, roughly 82% recorded once. The CDR3 is 15 amino acids. V shed 3 bases and J shed 2 bases, with 8 bases lying between them. Germline V lookup: CDR1 LNHDA, CDR2 SQIVND (reference sequence). Material: peripheral blood. The rearrangement joins TRBV19 to TRBJ2-6; D may be TRBD1 (6 bases). The sequence was obtained from a man in his forties or fifties with active COVID-19. The CDR3 DNA reads as TGTGCCAGTAGTATTCCAGGGGCTGGGGCCAACGTCCTGACTTTC. Its translation is CASSIPGAGANVLTF.